These 3 T cell receptor beta chains share one sample of origin, sequenced in a study of control samples from healthy donors and cancer patients. Measured with immunoSEQ multiplex PCR; TCRdb has only the in-frame clones, and not every one. The repertoire holds over 150,000 clones, with more than 85% as singletons. Material for sequencing was blood. The source of these receptors is a woman in her thirties or forties in good health.

The chain carries TRBV9 and TRBJ1-2; 7 bases agree with TRBD1. There are 14 residues in the CDR3. The germline gives CDR1 SGDLS, CDR2 YYNGEE. The trim removed 4 bases at V and 0 bases at J, leaving 3 bases unmatched. DNA of the CDR3: TGTGCCAGCAGCACAGGGGAACCTAACTATGGCTACACCTTC. This gives the protein CASSTGEPNYGYTF.

The V call is TRBV4-1, the J call TRBJ1-1; 8 bases line up with TRBD1. Germline V gene lookup returns CDR1 MGHRA and CDR2 YSYEKL. After removal of 0 bases from V and 8 bases from J, the junction contained 8 bases not matched to a gene. The CDR3 sequence is 15 residues long. This CDR3 is CASSQDLDGDREAFF. The CDR3 DNA reads TGCGCCAGCAGCCAAGATCTCGATGGGGACAGGGAAGCTTTCTTT.

The chain combines TRBV5-1 with TRBJ1-5; D ambiguous. V was clipped by 0 bases and J by 6 bases, with 10 bases between them. Germline values: CDR1 SGHRS, CDR2 YFSETQ. This CDR3 has 14 residues. The CDR3 here is CASSLEGGPQPQHF. The CDR3 DNA follows: TGCGCCAGCAGCTTGGAGGGAGGACCTCAGCCCCAGCATTTT.